This T cell receptor (beta chain) was retrieved from a study of post-analysis software for immune sequencing data. Overall study: Some patients lacked subtype; others had relapsing-remitting, secondary progressive or progressive-relapsing disease. Study-level findings and limits: Patients showed TRBV5-6, TRBV5-1 and TRBV20-1 among several TRBV segments more frequent than in controls. Comparison with controls showed significantly lower normalized Chao1 diversity in multiple sclerosis patients. Samples from one preparation batch, clustered by F measure, grouped strongly together.

The CDR3 totals 15 residues. Trimming took off 6 bases at V and 10 bases at J, with 22 bases between the two ends. Germline values: CDR1 SNHLY, CDR2 FYNNEI. Note on this clonotype: Its antigen is still unknown.

Tagging with unique molecular identifiers was a feature of the TCR beta cDNA libraries. MiXCR was run by TCRdb on the PCR reads, yielding one entry per CDR3 protein. The sample lists some 890,000 distinct CDR3 sequences; 53% were seen once. The genes are TRBV2 and TRBJ1-5; D is possibly TRBD1 (6 bases). The TCR sequence derives from a girl aged 10-17 years with multiple sclerosis. Material for sequencing was blood. CDR3 DNA: TGTGCCAGCAGCCTCGGAGGGACAATCAATCGTCCCCAGCATTTT. Protein product: CASSLGGTINRPQHF.